These 20 T cell receptor beta chains share one sample of origin, sequenced in a study of T cell responses to AZD1222 COVID-19 vaccine. The method was immunoSEQ multiplex PCR; TCRdb's version includes in-frame clones alone and lacks a portion of them. The table records 120,000 or so clones, about nine tenths of them present only once. The material sequenced was peripheral blood, taken on day 0 of AZD1222 vaccination. Receptors were obtained from an adult in good health.

This clone was detected only once. V usage is TRBV28 and J usage is TRBJ1-5, with TRBD1 as a possible D gene (5 bases). V was cut by 7 bases and J by 5 bases, with 9 bases left in between. Per the germline V gene, CDR1 is MDHEN and CDR2 is SYDVKM. The CDR3 covers 12 residues. The CDR3 loop reads CASKTVYQPQHF. Here the CDR3 DNA reads TGTGCCAGCAAGACAGTCTATCAGCCCCAGCATTTT.

In DNA form, the CDR3 reads TGTGCCAGCAGCTTGCGGTTGGTTTCGGGGAAACTGTTTTTT. It is translated as CASSLRLVSGKLFF. The rearrangement links TRBV5-6 to TRBJ1-4; no clear D. V lost 1 base and J lost 11, with 15 bases in between. The germline gives CDR1 SGHDT, CDR2 YYEEEE. This CDR3 is 14 amino acids long.

The chain recombines TRBV10-3 with TRBJ2-7, with 9 positions matching TRBD2. This CDR3 is 14 amino acids long. Germline CDR1 reads ENHRY; CDR2 reads SYGVKD. Trimming at V came to 6 bases and at J to 3 bases, leaving 6 bases not matched to a gene. CDR3 nucleotide sequence: TGTGCCATCAGGGGACTAGCCGACTACTACGAGCAGTACTTC. Its protein product is CAIRGLADYYEQYF.

V gene TRBV13 combines with J gene TRBJ2-1; no definite D call. The CDR3 runs 20 residues. The germline V gene encodes CDR1 PRHDT and CDR2 FYEKMQ (reference sequence). V lost 5 bases to trimming and J lost 0 bases, with 26 bases between them. The CDR3 reads CASSLYTRRKGRSSYNEQFF. In DNA form, the CDR3 reads TGTGCCAGCAGCCTATACACCAGGCGGAAAGGGCGGAGCTCCTACAATGAGCAGTTCTTC.

V is TRBV3-1 (or the pseudogene TRBV3-2) and J is TRBJ2-5, with 10 bases aligning to TRBD2. Germline-derived CDR1 and CDR2 are LGHDT and YNNKEL (reference sequence). With 0 bases clipped from V and 5 bases from J, the junction kept 12 bases outside the gene matches. The CDR3 is made up of 18 amino acids. This chain's CDR3 is CASSQDRLAGVALETQYF. The CDR3, as DNA: TGTGCCAGCAGCCAAGATAGGCTAGCGGGAGTAGCCTTGGAGACCCAGTACTTC.

The rearrangement uses TRBV7-8 and TRBJ1-1; the D is unclear. CDR3 size: 13 residues. Germline V gives CDR1 SGHVS, CDR2 FQNEAQ. V was trimmed by 3 bases and J by 5 bases, leaving 10 bases between them. CDR3: CASSFPGATEAFF. The CDR3 nucleotides are TGTGCCAGCAGCTTTCCGGGAGCTACTGAAGCTTTCTTT.

As to this clone: Other DNA sequences in this specimen translate into the identical CDR3. V gene TRBV6-5 combines with J gene TRBJ1-5; 7 bases match TRBD1. The CDR3 covers 14 residues. Trimming removed 6 bases from V and 2 bases from J; junction bases left unmatched: 4. The germline V gene encodes CDR1 MNHEY and CDR2 SVGAGI. The DNA of the CDR3 is TGTGCCAGCAGCCGGGACAGTGGCAATCAGCCCCAGCATTTT. Translated, it gives CASSRDSGNQPQHF.

The CDR3 loop is CASSREGDTEAFF. DNA of the CDR3: TGCGCCAGCAGCCGAGAGGGGGACACTGAAGCTTTCTTT. V gene TRBV4-1 combines with J gene TRBJ1-1; perhaps TRBD1 as D (6 bases). CDR1 MGHRA and CDR2 YSYEKL come from the germline V gene. This CDR3 is 13 amino acids long. Trimming took off 4 bases at V and 3 bases at J, with 9 bases between the two ends.

The CDR3 sequence: CASSLQAGFYNEQFF. Here the CDR3 DNA reads TGTGCCAGCAGCTTACAAGCGGGATTCTACAATGAGCAGTTCTTC. The chain couples TRBV11-2 to TRBJ2-1, with 7 bases fitting TRBD2. The V gene's germline CDR1 is SGHAT and CDR2 FQNNGV. The junction had 4 bases not matched to a gene; V was cut back by 2 bases and J by 3 bases. The CDR3 spans 15 residues. The variable domain in full, completed from reference TRBV11-2 and TRBJ2-1, reads EAGVAQSPRYKIIEKRQSVAFWCNPISGHATLYWYQQILGQGPKLLIQFQNNGVVDDSQLPKDRFSAERLKGVDSTLKIQPAKLEDSAVYLCASSLQAGFYNEQFFGPGTRLTVL.

The chain couples TRBV20-1 to TRBJ1-2; D may be TRBD1 (5 bases). Germline CDR1 reads DFQATT; CDR2 reads SNEGSKA (reference sequence). The CDR3 contains 13 residues. V lost 3 bases and J lost 4, with 12 bases in between. CDR3 amino acids: CSASQGGSYGYTF. For the CDR3, the DNA is TGCAGTGCTAGTCAGGGTGGCTCCTATGGCTACACCTTC.

V usage is TRBV6-6 and J usage is TRBJ2-2; TRBD1 matches at 9 bases. V shed 5 bases and J 6 bases; nucleotides not matched to a gene: 13. The CDR3 loop spans 17 amino acids. The V gene's germline CDR1 is MNHNY and CDR2 SVGAGI (reference sequence). The CDR3, as DNA: TGTGCCAGCAGTCCCCATCCGGGACAGGGTCACTCCGGGGAGCTGTTTTTT. Its protein product is CASSPHPGQGHSGELFF.

The genes are TRBV5-1 and TRBJ1-4; possible D gene TRBD1, 5 bases. CDR1 is SGHRS, CDR2 YFSETQ, per germline. The V gene lost 6 bases and the J gene lost 7 bases, with 13 bases spanning the gap. The CDR3 length is 13 residues. CDR3 sequence reads: CASTRQGGEKLFF. CDR3 nucleotides: TGCGCCAGCACCCGGCAGGGAGGTGAAAAACTGTTTTTT. Full variable domain (missing parts from reference TRBV5-1 and TRBJ1-4): KAGVTQTPRYLIKTRGQQVTLSCSPISGHRSVSWYQQTPGQGLQFLFEYFSETQRNKGNFPGRFSGRQFSNSRSEMNVSTLELGDSALYLCASTRQGGEKLFFGSGTQLSVL.

The rearrangement links TRBV14 to TRBJ2-7, with D maybe TRBD2 (6 bases). The CDR3 consists of 16 residues. CDR1 and CDR2 from the germline V gene are SGHDN and FVKESK. V lost 0 bases to trimming and J lost 1 base, with 13 bases between them. The CDR3, as DNA: TGTGCCAGCAGCCAAGATAAACTAGCTGTTTCCTACGAGCAGTACTTC. This translates into CASSQDKLAVSYEQYF.

The chain is built from TRBV11-2 and TRBJ2-7; 7 nucleotides align to TRBD2. Germline assignment: CDR1 SGHAT and CDR2 FQNNGV. V lost 3 bases and J lost 5; bases outside the gene matches: 10. The CDR3 is 15 residues long. The CDR3 sequence is CASSFHPSGAHEQYF. The CDR3 DNA sequence: TGTGCCAGCAGCTTCCATCCAAGCGGGGCCCACGAGCAGTACTTC. The complete variable domain, with remaining parts taken from reference TRBV11-2 and TRBJ2-7, reads EAGVAQSPRYKIIEKRQSVAFWCNPISGHATLYWYQQILGQGPKLLIQFQNNGVVDDSQLPKDRFSAERLKGVDSTLKIQPAKLEDSAVYLCASSFHPSGAHEQYFGPGTRLTVT.

This clone was counted a single time. The DNA of the CDR3 is TGTGCCAGCAGCCGGAGGGCCGGGGTCACTGAAGCTTTCTTT. As protein: CASSRRAGVTEAFF. The chain joins TRBV11-3 to TRBJ1-1; D unclear. CDR3 length: 14 residues. Trimming removed 5 bases at V and 4 bases at J, with 14 bases between. The germline V gene has CDR1 SGHNT and CDR2 YENEEA.

The CDR3 region is CASSSGWGGELFF. For the CDR3, the DNA is TGTGCCAGTAGTAGTGGATGGGGCGGGGAGCTGTTTTTT. The V gene is TRBV19, the J gene TRBJ2-2; no clear D. Trimming removed 4 bases at V and 7 bases at J, with 10 bases between. The V gene's germline CDR1 is LNHDA and CDR2 SQIVND (reference sequence). The CDR3 contains 13 residues.

The gene calls are TRBV6-5 and TRBJ1-6; 10 bases are a match to TRBD1. The CDR3 consists of 15 residues. Looked up from germline, CDR1 is MNHEY and CDR2 is SVGAGI. V trimming: 6 bases; J trimming: 8 bases; junction bases outside the gene matches: 7. The chain's CDR3 is CASSKTGQGHSPLHF. CDR3 nucleotides: TGTGCCAGCAGCAAAACGGGACAGGGGCATTCACCCCTCCACTTT.

The chain has TRBV28 and TRBJ1-4; possible D gene TRBD1, 6 bases. The CDR3 consists of 16 residues. Germline assignment: CDR1 MDHEN and CDR2 SYDVKM. V was clipped by 7 bases and J by 3 bases, with 18 bases between them. In DNA, the CDR3 is TGTGCCAGCAAACTAATTAGGGACACCTCTAATGAAAAACTGTTTTTT. Translating it yields CASKLIRDTSNEKLFF.

The chain recombines TRBV18 with TRBJ2-7; 7 bases are a match to TRBD2. V lost 8 bases to trimming and J lost 0 bases; unmatched junction nucleotides: 7. The CDR3 is made up of 14 amino acids. Per the germline V gene, CDR1 is KGHSH and CDR2 is LQKENI. The CDR3, as DNA: TGTGCCAGCGGGACTACTCCGAGCTCCTACGAGCAGTACTTC. Amino acid sequence: CASGTTPSSYEQYF.

The V and J genes are TRBV18 and TRBJ1-1; D unclear. Germline CDR1 KGHSH, CDR2 LQKENI. V was shortened by 3 bases and J by 2 bases, with 10 bases between the two germline ends. This CDR3 region has 14 residues. The CDR3 DNA reads as TGTGCCAGCTCACCCCCACAAGAAAACACTGAAGCTTTCTTT. This encodes CASSPPQENTEAFF. Looking up the rest from reference TRBV18 and TRBJ1-1 gives the full variable domain: NAGVMQNPRHLVRRRGQEARLRCSPMKGHSHVYWYRQLPEEGLKFMVYLQKENIIDESGMPKERFSAEFPKEGPSILRIQQVVRGDSAAYFCASSPPQENTEAFFGQGTRLTVV.